The 9 T cell receptor beta chains given below trace back to one sample, sequenced in a study of T-cell memory formation after mild COVID-19. TCRdb used MiXCR to reprocess the 5' RACE reads, holding one entry per CDR3 protein. Of 390,000 or so distinct CDR3 sequences listed, about 16% are singletons. The specimen was PBMCs or a T cell subset sorted from them (not recorded which). These receptors were obtained from a man aged 18-30 years who had mild COVID-19 (a few samples of this study predate the infection). Cell type and time point are not known.

The gene calls are TRBV12-3 or TRBV12-4 and TRBJ1-5, with D tentatively TRBD1 (6 bases). V lost 6 bases and J lost 5, with 14 bases in between. The CDR3 spans 14 residues. CDR3 in amino acids: CASSPRGAYQPQHF. In DNA, the CDR3 is TGTGCCAGCAGCCCAAGGGGGGCCTATCAGCCCCAGCATTTT.

The chain is built from TRBV7-9 and TRBJ2-7; the D gene could be TRBD1 or TRBD2 (5 bases each). The CDR3 length is 14 residues. CDR1 is SEHNR, CDR2 FQNEAQ, per germline (reference sequence). V lost 1 base to trimming and J lost 11 bases, with 18 bases between them. The CDR3: CASSLGGTELGEYV. As DNA, the CDR3 is TGTGCCAGCAGCTTAGGAGGGACGGAGCTTGGGGAGTACGTC.

This clonotype was observed at least ten times. The chain couples TRBV12-3 or TRBV12-4 to TRBJ1-1; D possibly corresponds to TRBD1 (5 bases). This CDR3 region has 16 residues. V lost 7 bases to trimming and J lost 5 bases, with 23 bases between them. DNA for the CDR3: TGTGCCAGCACCCTAGAGGGGTTACTGGAATATACTGAAGCTTTCTTT. Protein sequence: CASTLEGLLEYTEAFF.

This rearrangement joins TRBV2 to TRBJ2-7; the match to TRBD1 covers 7 bases. The CDR3 has 17 residues. Germline assignment: CDR1 SNHLY and CDR2 FYNNEI. Trimming cost V 6 bases and J 5 bases; bases outside gene matches: 19. The CDR3 is CASSELRLGTVLDEQYF. Here the CDR3 DNA reads TGTGCCAGCAGCGAATTACGACTGGGGACAGTCCTCGACGAGCAGTACTTC.

The V gene is TRBV14, the J gene TRBJ1-2; D not certain. This CDR3 spans 14 amino acids. Germline CDR1 SGHDN, CDR2 FVKESK. Trimming took 1 base from V and 4 from J, leaving 10 bases between them. The CDR3 bases are TGTGCCAGCAGCCAAGGCCCGGTTCGCTATGGCTACACCTTC. It translates to CASSQGPVRYGYTF.

V and J are TRBV19 and TRBJ1-2; D unresolved. V shed 7 bases and J shed 4 bases, with 13 bases lying between them. Germline values: CDR1 LNHDA, CDR2 SQIVND (reference sequence). The CDR3 sequence is 13 residues long. Here the CDR3 reads CASIKGGSYGYTF. The DNA of the CDR3 is TGTGCCAGTATCAAGGGAGGTAGCTATGGCTACACCTTC.

This rearrangement joins TRBV4-1 to TRBJ2-5; no clear D. Trimming removed 3 bases from V and 7 bases from J, with 18 bases in between. Germline V gene data show CDR1 as MGHRA and CDR2 as YSYEKL. The CDR3 sequence is 15 residues long. CDR3 amino acids: CASSQLGMGKRTQYF. Here the CDR3 DNA reads TGCGCCAGCAGCCAGCTGGGTATGGGTAAGCGGACCCAGTACTTC.

This clonotype occurred a few times. The chain employs TRBV19 and TRBJ2-5, with a possible D match to TRBD2 (6 bases). The CDR3 spans 14 residues. V lost 1 base and J 5 bases, leaving 11 bases between the germline ends. Per the germline V gene, CDR1 is LNHDA and CDR2 is SQIVND (reference sequence). CDR3 DNA: TGTGCCAGTAGTATAGGGACTACCCCTGAGACCCAGTACTTC. Residues: CASSIGTTPETQYF.

This clonotype was recorded many times. The chain couples TRBV12-3 or TRBV12-4 to TRBJ2-2; either TRBD1 or TRBD2 may fit D (6 bases each). There are 15 residues in the CDR3. Trimming removed 6 bases at V and 2 bases at J, with 13 bases between. The CDR3 DNA reads TGTGCCAGCAGCCACCGGGGGCCAAACACCGGGGAGCTGTTTTTT. This translates into CASSHRGPNTGELFF.